A selection of T cell receptor beta chains follows, all from one sample in a study of T cells in Graves' hyperthyroidism and ophthalmopathy. TCRdb reprocessed the multiplex PCR reads via MiXCR and lists one record per CDR3 protein. The sample has 650,000 to 750,000 distinct CDR3 sequences; 12% to 15% are singletons. The sample was blood. The source is a woman aged 18-29 years with Graves' hyperthyroidism. The CDR3 runs from the conserved cysteine through the conserved F or W. The D gene is left open where the match is weak. Rows give clone size only sometimes, using once, few, many, or a class for an expanded clone.

j_gene,d_gene,abundance,v_gene,CDR3nt,CDR3aa
TRBJ1-1,.,.,TRBV28,TGTGCCAGCAGTTTAACCTACGGGACTGAAGCTTTCTTT,CASSLTYGTEAFF
TRBJ2-1,.,few,TRBV19,TGTGCCAGTAGTATTTATACCTCCTACAATGAGCAGTTCTTC,CASSIYTSYNEQFF
TRBJ2-5,TRBD2,.,TRBV28,TGTGCCAGCAGCGGGACTAGCGAAGAGACCCAGTACTTC,CASSGTSEETQYF
TRBJ2-5,.,many,TRBV12-3/TRBV12-4,TGTGCCAGCAAGAGTCAGGGCTCAGGGACCCAGTACTTC,CASKSQGSGTQYF
TRBJ2-2,.,few,TRBV27,TGTGCCAGCAGTTTATCGGCCGGCTCCGCGAACACCGGGGAGCTGTTTTTT,CASSLSAGSANTGELFF
TRBJ1-5,TRBD1,.,TRBV20-1,TGCAGTGCTAGAGAGGAGGGGGCCCTTAGTAATCAGCCCCAGCATTTT,CSAREEGALSNQPQHF
TRBJ1-1,TRBD1,many,TRBV30,TGTGCCTGGGGAACAGGGGCCACTGAAGCTTTCTTT,CAWGTGATEAFF
TRBJ2-1,.,many,TRBV7-3,TGTGCCAGCAGCTTAAATCCGGTCTCGCTCTCCTACAATGAGCAGTTCTTC,CASSLNPVSLSYNEQFF
TRBJ2-7,.,.,TRBV6-1,TGTGCCAGCAGTGACCCCGGGACGGGGCAGTACTTC,CASSDPGTGQYF
TRBJ1-5,TRBD1,.,TRBV6-1,TGTGCCAGCAGCCGGGACAGGTCTAGCAATCAGCCCCAGCATTTT,CASSRDRSSNQPQHF
TRBJ2-1,TRBD2,many,TRBV7-8,TGTGCCAGCAGCTTAACGCTTCTAGCGGTCTCCTACAATGAGCAGTTCTTC,CASSLTLLAVSYNEQFF
TRBJ1-5,.,.,TRBV7-9,TGTGCCAGCAGCCGGTCCTTTCAGCCCCAGCATTTT,CASSRSFQPQHF
TRBJ2-5,.,many,TRBV10-2,TGCGCCAGCAATCTGTCGGGCAACCAAGAGACCCAGTACTTC,CASNLSGNQETQYF
TRBJ2-3,.,many,TRBV11-3,TGTGCCAGCAGACTCAGCCCCATGGATACGCAGTATTTT,CASRLSPMDTQYF
TRBJ2-7,TRBD1,few,TRBV20-1,TGCAGTCCGCAACAGGGGAACGAGCAGTACTTC,CSPQQGNEQYF
TRBJ2-1,.,many,TRBV27,TGTGCCAGCAGTTTCAGGACTTACAATGAGCAGTTCTTC,CASSFRTYNEQFF
TRBJ1-5,.,.,TRBV12-3/TRBV12-4,TGTGCCAGCAGTTCCCTAGGGGGGGTTAGCAATCAGCCCCAGCATTTT,CASSSLGGVSNQPQHF
TRBJ2-3,TRBD2,many,TRBV11-1,TGTGCCAGCAGCCACTATACTAGCGGCACAGATACGCAGTATTTT,CASSHYTSGTDTQYF
TRBJ2-7,TRBD2,many,TRBV6-2/TRBV6-3,TGTGCCAGCAGTTATAGCGGGATTACGGCCCACGAGCAGTACTTC,CASSYSGITAHEQYF
TRBJ2-7,.,many,TRBV9,TGTGCCAGCAGCGTAGACCTCGGTTACGAGCAGTACTTC,CASSVDLGYEQYF
TRBJ1-5,.,many,TRBV7-2,TGTGCCAGCAGCTGGGGGGTCGATCAGCCCCAGCATTTT,CASSWGVDQPQHF
TRBJ2-1,TRBD2,few,TRBV5-8,TGTGCCAGCAGCTTAAGGGTTAAAATACTAGCGGGAGCCCTGGATGAGCAGTTCTTC,CASSLRVKILAGALDEQFF
TRBJ2-7,TRBD2,many,TRBV2,TGTGCCAGCAGTGCTCCGGGACTAGCGGGAGGGCACTACGAGCAGTACTTC,CASSAPGLAGGHYEQYF
TRBJ2-1,.,.,TRBV20-1,TGCAGTGCTAGATCGTCGTCAGAGGGTTTCGTAAATGAGCAGTTCTTC,CSARSSSEGFVNEQFF
TRBJ2-7,.,few,TRBV6-1,TGTGCCAGCAGTCACGCGGACTACGAGCAGTACTTC,CASSHADYEQYF
TRBJ2-3,.,many,TRBV27,TGTGCCAGCAGTCCCACACCCAGAACAGGGACAGATACGCAGTATTTT,CASSPTPRTGTDTQYF
TRBJ2-1,.,many,TRBV7-2,TGTGCCAGCAGCTTTTTTGCCGATGAGCAGTTCTTC,CASSFFADEQFF
TRBJ2-1,.,.,TRBV29-1,TGCAGCGTTGCTCGGGACACACAGTTCTTC,CSVARDTQFF
TRBJ1-1,.,.,TRBV6-5,TGTGCCAGCAGTTACAGTATCGGGGACACTGAAGCTTTCTTT,CASSYSIGDTEAFF
TRBJ1-2,.,.,TRBV7-9,TGTGCCAGTACCCAGGCAGGGCCCTATGGCTACACCTTC,CASTQAGPYGYTF
TRBJ2-7,TRBD2,many,TRBV11-2,TGTGCCAGCAGCTCGAGTAGCGGGATCTACGAGCAGTACTTC,CASSSSSGIYEQYF
TRBJ1-2,.,.,TRBV4-2,TGTGCCAGCAGCCAATCGACCGTGGGTAACTATGGCTACACCTTC,CASSQSTVGNYGYTF
TRBJ2-3,TRBD2,many,TRBV3-1,TGTGCCAGCAGCAACCGACGACTAGCGGGAGGGAGCACAGATACGCAGTATTTT,CASSNRRLAGGSTDTQYF
TRBJ2-1,TRBD1,many,TRBV2,TGTGCCAGCAGCTCATACAGGGGAGTCAGTGAGCAGTTCTTC,CASSSYRGVSEQFF
TRBJ1-1,.,few,TRBV20-1,TGCAGTGCCGGCCTCCCAGCGAGTGGGGCTATGAACACTGAAGCTTTCTTT,CSAGLPASGAMNTEAFF
TRBJ2-2,.,.,TRBV3-1,TGTGCCAGCAGCCAGATGGGGGGACCCCACACCGGGGAGCTGTTTTTT,CASSQMGGPHTGELFF
TRBJ2-1,TRBD2,few,TRBV27,TGTGCCAGCAGTGACGGGACTAGCGGTAGCAATGAGCAGTTCTTC,CASSDGTSGSNEQFF
TRBJ2-2,TRBD1,.,TRBV7-3,TGTGCCAGCCGAGCCGCAGGGGGGAACACCGGGGAGCTGTTTTTT,CASRAAGGNTGELFF
TRBJ2-1,.,few,TRBV27,TGTGCCAGCAGTATTGACTATCCCTACTACAATGAGCAGTTCTTC,CASSIDYPYYNEQFF
TRBJ2-7,TRBD2,.,TRBV10-3,TGTGCCATCAGTGAGTCCCCGAGGGGAGCGGGAGCCCTGTACGAGCAGTACTTC,CAISESPRGAGALYEQYF
TRBJ2-7,TRBD2,.,TRBV11-2,TGTGCCAGCAGCCCCAAACTAGCGGGAGTTGTAGATGAGCAGTACTTC,CASSPKLAGVVDEQYF
TRBJ2-3,.,.,TRBV7-3,TGTGCCAGCAGCTCCCAAATCACAGATACGCAGTATTTT,CASSSQITDTQYF
TRBJ1-5,TRBD1,few,TRBV6-1,TGTGCCAGCAGTGTCCGACAGGGAAGCAATCAGCCCCAGCATTTT,CASSVRQGSNQPQHF
TRBJ2-1,.,few,TRBV6-8,TGTGCCAGCAGCCCGGGACCCCCGGGGGAGCAGTTCTTC,CASSPGPPGEQFF
TRBJ1-4,.,many,TRBV28,TGTGCCAGCAGCTCTACCTCCAGGGCAACTAATGAAAAACTGTTTTTT,CASSSTSRATNEKLFF
TRBJ2-7,.,.,TRBV2,TGTGCCAGCAGCCTGATCTACAACGAGCAGTACTTC,CASSLIYNEQYF
TRBJ1-3,.,.,TRBV12-3/TRBV12-4,TGTGCCAGCAGTTTGAGCCCCGGCGGGACAACTGGAAACACCATATATTTT,CASSLSPGGTTGNTIYF
TRBJ2-1,.,few,TRBV7-6,TGTGCCAGCAGCCTTGGGCTAGTGATGAAGGGTGAGCAGTTCTTC,CASSLGLVMKGEQFF
TRBJ1-5,.,.,TRBV5-5,TGTGCCAGCAGCTTGGCCCCACACAGGGATAGCAATCAGCCCCAGCATTTT,CASSLAPHRDSNQPQHF
TRBJ2-3,.,.,TRBV6-1,TGTGCCAGCGCGCTGCTAAGCACAGATACGCAGTATTTT,CASALLSTDTQYF
TRBJ2-2,.,many,TRBV11-2,TGTGCCAGCAGCTTAGTAGCGGCCGCGAACACCGGGGAGCTGTTTTTT,CASSLVAAANTGELFF
TRBJ1-1,TRBD1,many,TRBV12-3/TRBV12-4,TGTGCCAGCACCGGACAGGGGGCTGGGGACACTGAAGCTTTCTTT,CASTGQGAGDTEAFF
TRBJ1-1,TRBD1,.,TRBV12-3/TRBV12-4,TGTGCCAGCACCCCCGGGACAGGCTCGACTGAAGCTTTCTTT,CASTPGTGSTEAFF
TRBJ2-2,TRBD2,many,TRBV28,TGTGCCAGCAGTTTATTAGCTAGCGGGGGCACCGGGGAGCTGTTTTTT,CASSLLASGGTGELFF
TRBJ2-1,TRBD2,.,TRBV18,TGTGCCAGCTCTCAATTCGGACTAGTTGAGTTCTTC,CASSQFGLVEFF